Listed below are T cell receptor beta chains from one sample, sequenced in a study of cytomegalovirus exposure and HLA in healthy donors. The method was immunoSEQ multiplex PCR; TCRdb's version includes in-frame clones alone and lacks a portion of them. The table shows 95,000 to 150,000 clones, with roughly 78% occurring only once. The sequenced sample consisted of PBMCs. Every receptor here comes from a woman in her 40s in good health and CMV-seronegative. Each CDR3 is given with its conserved first and last residue. The D gene is left open where the match is weak. Clone size is shown for a subset of rows, as once, few, many or a class of expanded clone.

cdr3_length,clone_size,d_call,v_call,j_call,cdr3_aa,cdr3_nt
15,few,TRBD2,TRBV9,TRBJ2-5,CASSDGGLAVETQYF,TGTGCCAGCAGCGACGGGGGACTAGCGGTCGAGACCCAGTACTTC
16,-,TRBD2,TRBV4-1,TRBJ2-1,CASSPWFERDYNEQFF,TGCGCCAGCAGCCCCTGGTTTGAGCGGGACTACAATGAGCAGTTCTTC
17,-,TRBD2,TRBV7-9,TRBJ2-3,CASSLSLSGGITDTQYF,TGTGCCAGCAGCTTAAGTCTGAGCGGGGGGATCACAGATACGCAGTATTTT
15,-,-,TRBV18,TRBJ1-1,CASSPGGGLATEAFF,TGTGCCAGCTCACCTGGCGGGGGATTGGCCACTGAAGCTTTCTTT
13,-,-,TRBV5-1,TRBJ1-5,CASSLGQNQPQHF,TGCGCCAGCAGCTTGGGACAGAATCAGCCCCAGCATTTT
14,-,-,TRBV27,TRBJ2-7,CASSRRWGRYEQYF,TGTGCCAGCAGCCGCAGATGGGGGAGGTACGAGCAGTACTTC
13,-,TRBD1,TRBV5-1,TRBJ1-2,CASSLTQGGGYTF,TGCGCCAGCAGCTTGACCCAGGGGGGAGGCTACACCTTC
15,-,TRBD2,TRBV5-5,TRBJ2-7,CASRGGSGLVHEQYF,TGTGCCAGCAGGGGTGGTAGCGGGTTGGTTCACGAGCAGTACTTC
16,-,TRBD1,TRBV9,TRBJ1-1,CASSHGRGRTTREAFF,TGTGCCAGCAGTCATGGTAGGGGGCGAACAACCCGTGAAGCTTTCTTT
15,few,TRBD1,TRBV5-1,TRBJ2-5,CASSSGTGRKETQYF,TGCGCCAGCAGCTCCGGGACAGGGCGTAAAGAGACCCAGTACTTC
13,-,-,TRBV27,TRBJ2-3,CASSQRGTDTQYF,TGTGCCAGCAGCCAACGGGGGACAGATACGCAGTATTTT
11,-,-,TRBV20-1,TRBJ2-1,CSAGLYPREFF,TGCAGTGCCGGACTATACCCCCGTGAGTTCTTC
14,-,-,TRBV7-2,TRBJ2-5,CASSLDIGGETQYF,TGTGCCAGCAGCTTAGACATAGGGGGTGAGACCCAGTACTTC
15,-,TRBD1,TRBV19,TRBJ2-3,CASRNRGRDTDTQYF,TGTGCCAGTAGAAACAGGGGGCGTGACACAGATACGCAGTATTTT
13,-,-,TRBV9,TRBJ2-5,CASSVGQGETQYF,TGTGCCAGCAGCGTAGGGCAGGGGGAGACCCAGTACTTC
14,-,-,TRBV19,TRBJ1-2,CASSPHPRSYGYTF,TGTGCCAGTAGTCCCCACCCCCGGAGCTATGGCTACACCTTC
15,-,TRBD1,TRBV28,TRBJ1-3,CASSMTGISGNTIYF,TGTGCCAGCAGTATGACAGGGATTTCTGGAAACACCATATATTTT
13,-,-,TRBV29-1,TRBJ1-1,CSVELQVRGEAFF,TGCAGCGTTGAACTCCAGGTCCGGGGTGAAGCTTTCTTT
12,-,-,TRBV4-1,TRBJ1-2,CASSPTGGGYTF,TGCGCCAGCAGCCCGACAGGCGGCGGCTACACCTTC
13,-,-,TRBV4-3,TRBJ1-1,CASSQGRRTEAFF,TGCGCCAGCAGCCAAGGGAGGCGCACTGAAGCTTTCTTT
13,-,-,TRBV4-3,TRBJ2-3,CASSQERGDTQYF,TGCGCCAGCAGCCAAGAAAGAGGAGATACGCAGTATTTT
14,few,TRBD2,TRBV7-9,TRBJ2-1,CASSSREDHNEQFF,TGTGCCAGCAGCTCGCGGGAGGATCACAATGAGCAGTTCTTC
14,-,-,TRBV5-6,TRBJ1-2,CASSSLNRADGYTF,TGTGCCAGCAGCTCGCTGAACAGGGCGGATGGCTACACCTTC
19,-,TRBD2,TRBV4-1,TRBJ2-2,CASSPPGLAGVGTGGELFF,TGCGCCAGCAGCCCCCCTGGGCTAGCGGGAGTTGGGACGGGAGGGGAGCTGTTTTTT
18,-,-,TRBV5-6,TRBJ1-1,CASRTRWQGPASPTEAFF,TGTGCCAGCAGAACGCGGTGGCAGGGGCCGGCCTCTCCGACTGAAGCTTTCTTT
15,-,TRBD2,TRBV18,TRBJ2-7,CASSPRLAGDERQYF,TGTGCCAGCTCACCACGACTAGCGGGAGACGAACGGCAGTACTTC
15,once,-,TRBV11-1,TRBJ2-1,CASGGGESSYNEQFF,TGTGCCAGCGGCGGGGGCGAGAGCTCCTACAATGAGCAGTTCTTC
14,once,-,TRBV19,TRBJ2-3,CASSGDYFTDTQYF,TGTGCCAGTAGTGGAGACTACTTTACAGATACGCAGTATTTT
15,-,TRBD2,TRBV5-4,TRBJ2-1,CASSHTSGVVNEQFF,TGTGCCAGCAGCCATACTAGCGGGGTAGTCAATGAGCAGTTCTTC
18,once,TRBD1,TRBV4-2,TRBJ2-6,CASSQEGTGFGGANVLTF,TGTGCCAGCAGCCAAGAAGGGACAGGGTTCGGTGGGGCCAACGTCCTGACTTTC
16,-,-,TRBV5-1,TRBJ2-6,CASSLGSPAGANVLTF,TGCGCCAGCAGCTTGGGTTCTCCTGCGGGGGCCAACGTCCTGACTTTC
16,-,-,TRBV10-2,TRBJ1-6,CASSETAPSYNSPLHF,TGCGCCAGCAGTGAGACAGCTCCCTCCTATAATTCACCCCTCCACTTT
15,few,TRBD1,TRBV11-2,TRBJ1-1,CASSLPGQGGAEAFF,TGTGCCAGCAGCTTACCCGGACAGGGCGGCGCTGAAGCTTTCTTT
13,-,-,TRBV15,TRBJ2-3,CATSRQTLGTQYF,TGTGCCACCAGCAGACAGACACTGGGTACGCAGTATTTT
14,once,-,TRBV5-1,TRBJ2-1,CASSPRTHDNEQFF,TGCGCCAGCAGCCCCAGGACACACGACAATGAGCAGTTCTTC
14,-,-,TRBV7-6,TRBJ2-5,CASRDGVGGETQYF,TGTGCCAGCAGAGACGGAGTAGGGGGAGAGACCCAGTACTTC
14,few,-,TRBV11-2,TRBJ1-1,CASSLEGGDTEAFF,TGTGCCAGCAGCTTAGAGGGAGGGGACACTGAAGCTTTCTTT
16,-,-,TRBV4-1,TRBJ2-3,CASSRTFSGGTDTQYF,TGCGCCAGCAGCCGGACCTTTTCCGGGGGCACAGATACGCAGTATTTT
15,-,-,TRBV6-6,TRBJ1-5,CASSPRVTGSKPQHF,TGTGCCAGCAGCCCACGGGTCACCGGATCGAAGCCCCAGCATTTT
17,few,-,TRBV19,TRBJ1-4,CASSIRGAPSTNEKLFF,TGTGCCAGTAGTATCCGAGGAGCCCCGTCAACTAATGAAAAACTGTTTTTT
15,-,TRBD2,TRBV28,TRBJ2-1,CASSLRLAGVVEQFF,TGTGCCAGCAGCCTGAGACTAGCGGGAGTGGTTGAGCAGTTCTTC
18,-,TRBD2,TRBV5-1,TRBJ2-3,CASSPQTSGRAGTDTQYF,TGCGCCAGCAGCCCACAGACTAGCGGGAGGGCCGGCACAGATACGCAGTATTTT
14,-,-,TRBV11-2,TRBJ2-7,CASSLAGVEYEQYF,TGTGCCAGCAGCTTAGCGGGAGTGGAATACGAGCAGTACTTC
15,-,TRBD1,TRBV5-4,TRBJ1-3,CASSFQGASGNTIYF,TGTGCCAGCAGCTTCCAGGGGGCGTCGGGAAACACCATATATTTT
15,-,TRBD2,TRBV7-2,TRBJ2-3,CASSTLAGGWDTQYF,TGTGCCAGCAGCACACTAGCGGGAGGATGGGATACGCAGTATTTT